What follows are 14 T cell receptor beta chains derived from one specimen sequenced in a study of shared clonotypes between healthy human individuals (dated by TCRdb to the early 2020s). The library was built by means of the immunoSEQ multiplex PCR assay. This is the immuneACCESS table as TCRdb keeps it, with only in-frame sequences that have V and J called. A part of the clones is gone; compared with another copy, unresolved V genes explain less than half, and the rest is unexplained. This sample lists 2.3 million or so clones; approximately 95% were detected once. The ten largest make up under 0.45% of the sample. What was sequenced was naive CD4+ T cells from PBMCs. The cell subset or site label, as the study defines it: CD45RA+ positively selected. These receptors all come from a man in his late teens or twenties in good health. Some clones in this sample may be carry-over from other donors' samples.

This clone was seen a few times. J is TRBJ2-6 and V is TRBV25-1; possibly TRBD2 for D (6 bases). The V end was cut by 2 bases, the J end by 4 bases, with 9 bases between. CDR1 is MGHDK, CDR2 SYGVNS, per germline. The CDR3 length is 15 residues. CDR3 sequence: CASSEGGTGANVLTF. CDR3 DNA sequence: TGTGCCAGCAGTGAAGGAGGGACCGGGGCCAACGTCCTGACTTTC.

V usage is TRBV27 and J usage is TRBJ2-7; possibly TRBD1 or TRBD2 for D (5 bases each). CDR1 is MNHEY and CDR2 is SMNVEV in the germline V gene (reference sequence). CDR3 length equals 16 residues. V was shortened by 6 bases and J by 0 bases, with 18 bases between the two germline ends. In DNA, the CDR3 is TGTGCCAGCAGGAAGACAGAGACTATGAGCTCCTACGAGCAGTACTTC. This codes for CASRKTETMSSYEQYF.

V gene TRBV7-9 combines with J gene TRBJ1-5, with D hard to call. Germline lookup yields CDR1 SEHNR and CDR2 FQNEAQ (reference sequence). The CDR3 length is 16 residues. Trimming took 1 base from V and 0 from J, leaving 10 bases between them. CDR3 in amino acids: CASSLDGWGSNQPQHF. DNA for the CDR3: TGTGCCAGCAGCTTAGACGGCTGGGGTAGCAATCAGCCCCAGCATTTT. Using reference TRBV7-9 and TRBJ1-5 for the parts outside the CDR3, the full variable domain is DTGVSQNPRHKITKRGQNVTFRCDPISEHNRLYWYRQTLGQGPEFLTYFQNEAQLEKSRLLSDRFSAERPKGSFSTLEIQRTEQGDSAMYLCASSLDGWGSNQPQHFGDGTRLSIL.

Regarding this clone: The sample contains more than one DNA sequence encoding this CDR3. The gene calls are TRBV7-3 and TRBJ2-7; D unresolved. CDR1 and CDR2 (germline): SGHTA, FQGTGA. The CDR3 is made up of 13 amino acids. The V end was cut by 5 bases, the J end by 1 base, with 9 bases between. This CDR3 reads CASSLTRSYEQYF. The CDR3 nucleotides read TGTGCCAGCAGCCTGACACGATCCTACGAGCAGTACTTC. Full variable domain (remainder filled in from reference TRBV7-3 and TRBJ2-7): GAGVSQTPSNKVTEKGKYVELRCDPISGHTALYWYRQSLGQGPEFLIYFQGTGAADDSGLPNDRFFAVRPEGSVSTLKIQRTERGDSAVYLCASSLTRSYEQYFGPGTRLTVT.

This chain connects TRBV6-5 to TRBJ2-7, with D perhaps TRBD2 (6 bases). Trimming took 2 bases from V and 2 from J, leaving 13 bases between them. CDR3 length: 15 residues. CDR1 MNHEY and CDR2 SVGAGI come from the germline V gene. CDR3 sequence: CASSYNTAGTYEQYF. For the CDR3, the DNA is TGTGCCAGCAGTTACAATACGGCGGGGACCTACGAGCAGTACTTC.

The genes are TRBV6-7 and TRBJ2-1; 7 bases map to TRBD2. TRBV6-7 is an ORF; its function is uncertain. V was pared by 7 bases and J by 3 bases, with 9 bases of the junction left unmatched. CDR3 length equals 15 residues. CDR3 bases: TGTGCCAGCATAGGTAGGCGGGAGATCTACAATGAGCAGTTCTTC. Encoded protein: CASIGRREIYNEQFF.

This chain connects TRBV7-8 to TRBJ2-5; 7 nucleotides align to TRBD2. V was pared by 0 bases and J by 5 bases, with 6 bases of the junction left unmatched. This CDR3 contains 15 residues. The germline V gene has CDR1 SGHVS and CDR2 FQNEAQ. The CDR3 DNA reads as TGTGCCAGCAGCTTAGCGGGGGAGGGCAGGGAGACCCAGTACTTC. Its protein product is CASSLAGEGRETQYF.

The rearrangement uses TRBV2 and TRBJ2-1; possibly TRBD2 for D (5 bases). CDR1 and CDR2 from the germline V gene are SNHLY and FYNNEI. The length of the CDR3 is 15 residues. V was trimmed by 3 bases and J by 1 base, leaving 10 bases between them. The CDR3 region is CASSELRASYNEQFF. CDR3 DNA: TGTGCCAGCAGTGAGTTGCGGGCGTCCTACAATGAGCAGTTCTTC.

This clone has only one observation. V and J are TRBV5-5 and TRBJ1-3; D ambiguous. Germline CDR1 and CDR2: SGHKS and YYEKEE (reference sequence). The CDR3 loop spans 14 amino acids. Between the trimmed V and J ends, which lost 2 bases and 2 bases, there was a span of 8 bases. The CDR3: CASSFLVTGNTIYF. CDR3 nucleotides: TGTGCCAGCAGCTTTTTGGTTACTGGAAACACCATATATTTT.

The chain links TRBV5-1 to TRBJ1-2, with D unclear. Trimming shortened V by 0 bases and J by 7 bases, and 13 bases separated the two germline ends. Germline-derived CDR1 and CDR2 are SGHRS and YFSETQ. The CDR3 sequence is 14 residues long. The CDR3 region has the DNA TGCGCCAGCAGCTTGGTTGAGGGATTAAGTGGCTACACCTTC. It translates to CASSLVEGLSGYTF. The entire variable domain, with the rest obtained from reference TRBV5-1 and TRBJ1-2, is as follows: KAGVTQTPRYLIKTRGQQVTLSCSPISGHRSVSWYQQTPGQGLQFLFEYFSETQRNKGNFPGRFSGRQFSNSRSEMNVSTLELGDSALYLCASSLVEGLSGYTFGSGTRLTVV.

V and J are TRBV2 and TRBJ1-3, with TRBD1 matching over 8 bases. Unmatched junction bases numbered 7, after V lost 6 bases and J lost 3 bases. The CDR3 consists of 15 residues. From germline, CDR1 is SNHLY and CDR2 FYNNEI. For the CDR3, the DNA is TGTGCCAGCAGCGAGCAGGGGGCTAATGGAAACACCATATATTTT. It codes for CASSEQGANGNTIYF.

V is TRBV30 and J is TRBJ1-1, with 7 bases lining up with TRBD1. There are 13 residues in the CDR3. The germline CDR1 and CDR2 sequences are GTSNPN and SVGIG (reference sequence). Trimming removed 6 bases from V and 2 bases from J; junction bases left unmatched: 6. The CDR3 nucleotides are TGTGCCTGCCCGGGACAGCTAAACACTGAAGCTTTCTTT. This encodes CACPGQLNTEAFF.

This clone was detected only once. CDR3 sequence: CASSLMRGSTEAFF. The DNA for the CDR3 is TGTGCCAGCAGCTTGATGCGAGGTAGCACTGAAGCTTTCTTT. The rearrangement links TRBV5-4 to TRBJ1-1; D is ambiguous. V lost 1 base, J lost 4 bases, and 11 bases lay in between. Germline assignment: CDR1 SGHNT and CDR2 YYREEE (reference sequence). The CDR3 totals 14 residues.

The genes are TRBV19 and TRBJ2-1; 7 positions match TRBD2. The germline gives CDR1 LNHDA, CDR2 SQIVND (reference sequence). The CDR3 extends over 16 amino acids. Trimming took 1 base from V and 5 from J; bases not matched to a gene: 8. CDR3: CASSIGRVAGHNEQFF. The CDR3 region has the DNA TGTGCCAGTAGTATAGGCCGGGTAGCGGGTCACAATGAGCAGTTCTTC.